The following is a T cell receptor beta chain sequence with its context. The antigen is undetermined. This sample is part of a study of post-analysis software for immune sequencing data. Overall study results and limits: Elevated frequency relative to controls characterized several TRBV segments in patients, TRBV5-6, TRBV5-1 and TRBV20-1 among them.

Prepared TCR beta cDNA libraries contained unique molecular identifiers. cDNA molecules numbering roughly 500,000 came from roughly 1 to 10 million T cells. TCRdb used MiXCR to reprocess the PCR reads, holding one entry per CDR3 protein. The sample contains fewer than 900,000 distinct CDR3 sequences, around 42% of which appear only once. The length of the CDR3 is 12 residues. The germline V gene encodes CDR1 DFQATT and CDR2 SNEGSKA (reference sequence). V lost 1 base and J lost 2, with 3 bases in between. The gene calls are TRBV20-1 and TRBJ1-5; D uncertain. What was sequenced was blood. This sequence originates from a girl aged 10-17 years with multiple sclerosis. CDR3 protein: CSARARNQPQHF. CDR3 DNA: TGCAGTGCTAGAGCGCGCAATCAGCCCCAGCATTTT.